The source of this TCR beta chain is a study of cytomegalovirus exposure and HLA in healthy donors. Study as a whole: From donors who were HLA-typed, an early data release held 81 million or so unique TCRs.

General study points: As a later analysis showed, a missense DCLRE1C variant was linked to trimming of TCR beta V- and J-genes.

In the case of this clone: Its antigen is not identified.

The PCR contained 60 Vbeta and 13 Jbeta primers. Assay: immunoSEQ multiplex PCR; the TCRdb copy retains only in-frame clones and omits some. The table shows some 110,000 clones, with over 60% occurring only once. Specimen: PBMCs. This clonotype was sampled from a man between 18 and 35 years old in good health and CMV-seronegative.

CDR3 in amino acids: CASSSLAGGKETQYF. The CDR3 DNA follows: TGTGCCAGCAGTTCCTTAGCGGGGGGGAAAGAGACCCAGTACTTC. The chain has TRBV6-5 and TRBJ2-5, with 11 bases aligning to TRBD2. The CDR3 covers 15 residues. After removal of 4 bases from V and 3 bases from J, the junction contained 4 bases not matched to a gene. CDR1 is MNHEY, CDR2 SVGAGI, per germline.